Each of the 17 T cell receptor beta chains below was sequenced from the same sample in a study of T cells in Graves' hyperthyroidism and ophthalmopathy. Amplification targeted TCR beta CDR3 regions from RNA transcripts. The primer set for the first-round RT-PCR of the TCR CDR3 was HTBI. Via MiXCR, TCRdb re-called the multiplex PCR reads, giving one row per CDR3 protein. Found here are over 250,000 distinct CDR3 sequences, 20% to 25% of them singletons; the top ten hold about a quarter. The sequenced sample consisted of blood. The receptors were gathered from a middle-aged man with Graves' hyperthyroidism that later progressed to Graves' ophthalmopathy.

This clonotype has a count of ten or more. This chain connects TRBV29-1 to TRBJ1-5; D call uncertain. Germline CDR1 is SQVTM and CDR2 is ANQGSEA. CDR3 length: 13 residues. The V end lost 7 bases, the J end lost 9 bases, and 19 bases lay between the germline ends. CDR3 in amino acids: CSAITEINTPQHF. CDR3 sequence (DNA): TGCAGCGCCATCACAGAAATCAATACGCCCCAGCATTTT.

This clonotype was seen many times. The chain couples TRBV14 to TRBJ2-7, with unresolved D. Per germline, CDR1 SGHDN and CDR2 FVKESK. Trimming cost V 4 bases and J 1 base, with 11 bases left between them. This CDR3 is 14 amino acids long. The CDR3 spells CASSRFDASYEQYF. CDR3 coding DNA: TGTGCCAGCAGCCGATTTGACGCATCCTACGAGCAGTACTTC.

The table lists this clonotype with many counts. The V gene is TRBV19, the J gene TRBJ2-5; a possible D gene is TRBD1 (6 bases). The CDR3 contains 14 residues. Deletions cut 6 bases from V and 2 bases from J, with 13 bases between. CDR1 LNHDA and CDR2 SQIVND come from the germline V gene (reference sequence). This chain's CDR3 is CASRRTAKQETQYF. In DNA, the CDR3 is TGTGCCAGTAGGAGGACAGCTAAACAAGAGACCCAGTACTTC.

The chain couples TRBV30 to TRBJ2-5, with a weak D call TRBD1 (5 bases). Germline CDR1 is GTSNPN and CDR2 is SVGIG (reference sequence). CDR3 length: 12 amino acids. V lost 2 bases and J lost 6, with 10 bases in between. This chain's CDR3 is CAWSRGGQTQYF. Here the CDR3 DNA reads TGTGCCTGGAGTAGGGGCGGCCAGACCCAGTACTTC.

This clonotype was found many times. The V gene is TRBV11-2, the J gene TRBJ2-5; 12 positions match TRBD2. Germline V gives CDR1 SGHAT, CDR2 FQNNGV. Trimming cost V 3 bases and J 5 bases; bases outside gene matches: 4. The CDR3 runs 15 residues. The CDR3 is CASSFRTSGTETQYF. Here the CDR3 DNA reads TGTGCCAGCAGCTTCCGGACTAGCGGGACGGAGACCCAGTACTTC.

This clonotype has at least ten counts. The chain links TRBV6-2 or TRBV6-3 to TRBJ2-2, with TRBD2 identical over 7 bases. Germline-derived CDR1 and CDR2 are MNHEY and SVGEGT. The CDR3 spans 14 residues. V was clipped by 5 bases and J by 4 bases; unmatched bases: 4. In DNA form, the CDR3 reads TGTGCCAGCAGTCACCCGGGAGGCACCGGGGAGCTGTTTTTT. It codes for CASSHPGGTGELFF.

This clonotype was observed at least ten times. The rearrangement uses TRBV9 and TRBJ1-2, with D uncertain. CDR1 is SGDLS, CDR2 YYNGEE, per germline. V was trimmed by 2 bases and J by 7 bases, leaving 12 bases between them. The CDR3 extends over 13 amino acids. The chain's CDR3 is CASSVSEAAGYTF. Here the CDR3 DNA reads TGTGCCAGCAGCGTCTCGGAGGCCGCTGGCTACACCTTC.

This clonotype was seen repeatedly, ten times or more. V usage is TRBV28 and J usage is TRBJ1-2; 7 positions match TRBD1. CDR1 MDHEN and CDR2 SYDVKM come from the germline V gene. Losses at the gene ends were 10 bases for V and 0 bases for J; bases not matched to a gene: 5. This CDR3 comprises 13 residues. The CDR3 spells CAILDRTNYGYTF. The CDR3 DNA follows: TGTGCCATCCTGGACAGGACTAACTATGGCTACACCTTC.

The V gene is TRBV12-3 or TRBV12-4, the J gene TRBJ2-7, with a weak D call TRBD2 (5 bases). With 5 bases removed from V and 6 bases from J, the gap between germline ends came to 14 bases. The CDR3 spans 13 residues. This chain's CDR3 is CASSLRGGGEQYF. The CDR3 DNA sequence: TGTGCCAGCAGTCTCCGAGGAGGTGGCGAGCAGTACTTC.

This clonotype showed up many times. The chain recombines TRBV7-2 with TRBJ2-2, with 8 nucleotides matching TRBD2. Trimming at V came to 4 bases and at J to 8 bases, leaving 3 bases not matched to a gene. This CDR3 region has 13 residues. Germline V gene data show CDR1 as SGHTA and CDR2 as FQGNSA. The CDR3 loop is CASSSRLAGELFF. The CDR3 coding sequence is TGTGCCAGCAGCTCACGACTAGCGGGGGAGCTGTTTTTT.

The sample holds many counts of this clonotype. This chain uses TRBV5-6 with TRBJ1-1; D is unclear. Germline CDR1 SGHDT, CDR2 YYEEEE. Deletions cut 3 bases from V and 0 bases from J, with 6 bases between. The CDR3 runs 13 residues. The CDR3 DNA is TGTGCCAGCAGCTACCTCCTGAACACTGAAGCTTTCTTT. This gives the protein CASSYLLNTEAFF.

This clonotype came up many times. The chain carries TRBV6-5 and TRBJ2-7; 9 nucleotides line up with TRBD2. V trimming: 0 bases; J trimming: 2 bases; junction bases outside the gene matches: 5. The CDR3 contains 16 residues. CDR1 MNHEY and CDR2 SVGAGI come from the germline V gene. CDR3 nucleotide sequence: TGTGCCAGCAGTTACTCGCGCACTAGCGGGCCCTACGAGCAGTACTTC. This sequence encodes CASSYSRTSGPYEQYF.

The rearrangement links TRBV6-2 or TRBV6-3 to TRBJ2-2, with 16 positions matching TRBD2. CDR3 length: 19 amino acids. Germline V gives CDR1 MNHEY, CDR2 SVGEGT. J was trimmed by 2 bases and V by 6 bases; bases with no gene match: 9. CDR3 sequence: CASSPGTSGRAFNTGELFF. The CDR3 bases are TGTGCCAGCAGCCCCGGGACTAGCGGGAGGGCCTTTAACACCGGGGAGCTGTTTTTT.

The chain employs TRBV12-3 or TRBV12-4 and TRBJ2-5; D is undetermined. This CDR3 region has 15 residues. Trimming took 4 bases from V and 7 from J, leaving 19 bases between them. The CDR3 reads CASSSWLAALTTQYF. For the CDR3, the DNA is TGTGCCAGCAGTTCGTGGTTGGCAGCCCTCACGACCCAGTACTTC.

In this sample, this clonotype turned up many times. The V and J genes are TRBV11-2 and TRBJ2-2; D unclear. CDR1 and CDR2 from the germline V gene are SGHAT and FQNNGV. This CDR3 is built from 13 residues. Trimming left V 2 bases short and J 6 bases short, with 7 bases between. The CDR3 sequence is CASSLYGPGELFF. The CDR3 DNA follows: TGTGCCAGCAGCTTATATGGGCCCGGGGAGCTGTTTTTT.

The chain employs TRBV30 and TRBJ1-2; no clear D. Germline V lookup: CDR1 GTSNPN, CDR2 SVGIG (reference sequence). The length of the CDR3 is 13 residues. The V end was cut by 3 bases, the J end by 7 bases, with 15 bases between. CDR3 loop: CAWRRRVLTGYTF. CDR3 in DNA: TGTGCCTGGAGGAGACGCGTACTCACTGGCTACACCTTC.

This clonotype was detected many times. The chain joins TRBV3-1 to TRBJ1-2; D uncertain. Germline loops: CDR1 LGHDT, CDR2 YNNKEL (reference sequence). Trimming stripped 1 base from V and 8 bases from J, with 8 bases between. The CDR3 runs 12 residues. In DNA, the CDR3 is TGTGCCAGCAGCCAAGGTCTGAGCGGCTACACCTTC. Its translation is CASSQGLSGYTF. Together with reference TRBV3-1 and TRBJ1-2, the CDR3 gives the full variable domain: DTAVSQTPKYLVTQMGNDKSIKCEQNLGHDTMYWYKQDSKKFLKIMFSYNNKELIINETVPNRFSPKSPDKAHLNLHINSLELGDSAVYFCASSQGLSGYTFGSGTRLTVV.